Below are 18 T cell receptor beta chains sequenced from a single sample in a study of blood T cell repertoires in COVID-19. Using immunoSEQ multiplex PCR, the repertoire was profiled, and TCRdb retains in-frame clones only, with some absent. The data show some 200,000 clones, around 84% seen once. The specimen was peripheral blood. These receptors came from a woman in her sixties who had recovered from COVID-19.

The chain carries TRBV2 and TRBJ2-2; D remains ambiguous. There are 12 residues in the CDR3. Trimming removed 7 bases at V and 2 bases at J, with 5 bases between. The germline V gene has CDR1 SNHLY and CDR2 FYNNEI. CDR3 protein: CASNYNTGELFF. In DNA, the CDR3 is TGTGCCAGCAATTATAACACCGGGGAGCTGTTTTTT.

V usage is TRBV20-1 and J usage is TRBJ2-5; no definite D call. Deletions cut 3 bases from V and 1 base from J, with 9 bases between. The CDR3 totals 13 residues. Germline loops: CDR1 DFQATT, CDR2 SNEGSKA (reference sequence). The CDR3 sequence is CSASGPPQETQYF. The CDR3 coding sequence is TGCAGTGCTAGTGGGCCGCCCCAAGAGACCCAGTACTTC.

The V gene is TRBV27, the J gene TRBJ2-7; TRBD1 agrees at 7 bases. Germline-derived CDR1 and CDR2 are MNHEY and SMNVEV (reference sequence). V lost 0 bases and J lost 6; bases outside the gene matches: 8. This CDR3 has 15 amino acids. CDR3 DNA: TGTGCCAGCAGTTTATCGCTTGCAGGGGGTTCCGAGCAGTACTTC. Translated: CASSLSLAGGSEQYF.

This sequence joins TRBV2 and TRBJ1-2, with a tentative D call TRBD1 (5 bases). This CDR3 is 14 amino acids long. V lost 3 bases to trimming and J lost 4 bases, with 12 bases between them. The germline V gene encodes CDR1 SNHLY and CDR2 FYNNEI. The CDR3: CASSDLIRGYGYTF. In DNA form, the CDR3 reads TGTGCCAGCAGTGATCTGATAAGGGGCTATGGCTACACCTTC. Full variable domain (remainder filled in from reference TRBV2 and TRBJ1-2): EPEVTQTPSHQVTQMGQEVILRCVPISNHLYFYWYRQILGQKVEFLVSFYNNEISEKSEIFDDQFSVERPDGSNFTLKIRSTKLEDSAMYFCASSDLIRGYGYTFGSGTRLTVV.

The genes are TRBV27 and TRBJ2-5, with D tentatively TRBD2 (6 bases). V lost 4 bases and J lost 3, with 12 bases in between. CDR1 MNHEY and CDR2 SMNVEV come from the germline V gene (reference sequence). The CDR3 contains 14 residues. CDR3 DNA sequence: TGTGCCAGCAGTTCTATATGGACTAAAGAGACCCAGTACTTC. Translated, it gives CASSSIWTKETQYF.

This clone was found once. V and J are TRBV5-1 and TRBJ2-3, with 11 positions matching TRBD2. Germline CDR1 reads SGHRS; CDR2 reads YFSETQ. The CDR3 length is 15 residues. Trimming removed 4 bases from V and 5 bases from J; junction bases left unmatched: 6. CDR3 sequence (DNA): TGCGCCAGCAGCAGTAGCGGGGGGGCAGGAGATACGCAGTATTTT. It is translated as CASSSSGGAGDTQYF.

The chain uses TRBV5-1 and TRBJ1-1; D possibly corresponds to TRBD1 (6 bases). The CDR3 runs 17 residues. Germline CDR1 SGHRS, CDR2 YFSETQ. Trimming left V 0 bases short and J 5 bases short, with 20 bases between. CDR3 sequence reads: CASSLGGGGIRGTEAFF. CDR3 sequence (DNA): TGCGCCAGCAGCTTGGGCGGGGGCGGGATCCGGGGAACTGAAGCTTTCTTT.

The chain links TRBV3-1 (or the pseudogene TRBV3-2) to TRBJ2-3, with 9 positions matching TRBD2. This CDR3 spans 17 amino acids. Germline trimming cut 1 base from V and 2 bases from J; bases unmatched to any gene: 7. CDR1 and CDR2 from the germline V gene are LGHDT and YNNKEL (reference sequence). The CDR3 DNA is TGTGCCAGCAGCCAAGGATCGACTAGCGGTTACACAGATACGCAGTATTTT. Translation: CASSQGSTSGYTDTQYF.

The chain carries TRBV28 and TRBJ2-7, with TRBD1 matching over 7 bases. Germline V CDR1 and CDR2: MDHEN, SYDVKM. V shed 5 bases, J shed 1 base, and the junction held 8 bases outside the gene matches. The CDR3 has 15 residues. CDR3 region: CASSPSRQGSYEQYF. CDR3 in DNA: TGTGCCAGCAGTCCCTCGAGACAGGGATCCTACGAGCAGTACTTC.

CDR3 nucleotide sequence: TGTGCCAGCAGTTACTCAGGCGGGGGAGTTGCAGATACGCAGTATTTT. Amino acids: CASSYSGGGVADTQYF. V and J are TRBV6-5 and TRBJ2-3; 7 bases align to TRBD2. The junction had 7 bases not matched to a gene; V was cut back by 0 bases and J by 4 bases. CDR1 is MNHEY and CDR2 is SVGAGI in the germline V gene. This CDR3 has 16 residues.

This sequence joins TRBV5-1 and TRBJ2-5; D is perhaps TRBD1 (5 bases). The CDR3 covers 18 residues. In germline, CDR1 is SGHRS, CDR2 YFSETQ. V was cut by 4 bases and J by 2 bases, with 24 bases left in between. This chain's CDR3 is CASSPPSGSAHTQETQYF. CDR3 nucleotide sequence: TGCGCCAGCAGCCCCCCGTCAGGGTCGGCTCACACGCAAGAGACCCAGTACTTC. The variable domain in full, completed from reference TRBV5-1 and TRBJ2-5, reads KAGVTQTPRYLIKTRGQQVTLSCSPISGHRSVSWYQQTPGQGLQFLFEYFSETQRNKGNFPGRFSGRQFSNSRSEMNVSTLELGDSALYLCASSPPSGSAHTQETQYFGPGTRLLVL.

This chain connects TRBV5-5 to TRBJ2-7; TRBD1 matches 8 bases. The CDR3 length is 16 residues. Germline V lookup: CDR1 SGHKS, CDR2 YYEKEE (reference sequence). V lost 2 bases and J lost 1; bases outside the gene matches: 8. The CDR3: CASSLPQTGVSYEQYF. CDR3 nucleotide sequence: TGTGCCAGCAGCTTACCCCAGACAGGGGTATCCTACGAGCAGTACTTC.

V and J are TRBV7-3 and TRBJ2-3, with D hard to call. The V end lost 3 bases, the J end lost 4 bases, and 14 bases lay between the germline ends. Germline V gene data show CDR1 as SGHTA and CDR2 as FQGTGA. The CDR3 is 15 amino acids. The CDR3 region is CASSFSRGGPDTQYF. The CDR3 DNA follows: TGTGCCAGCAGCTTTTCGCGAGGCGGCCCAGATACGCAGTATTTT.

This chain uses TRBV4-3 with TRBJ2-1; TRBD2 matches at 9 bases. The CDR3 totals 19 residues. V was clipped by 1 base and J by 0 bases; unmatched bases: 10. Per the germline V gene, CDR1 is LGHNA and CDR2 is YSLEER. CDR3 region: CASSQGGLAGYYSYNEQFF. The CDR3 DNA reads as TGCGCCAGCAGCCAAGGCGGGCTAGCGGGGTACTACTCCTACAATGAGCAGTTCTTC.

The chain joins TRBV10-3 to TRBJ1-2; D call uncertain. Germline assignment: CDR1 ENHRY and CDR2 SYGVKD. V lost 6 bases, J lost 5 bases, and 10 bases lay in between. The CDR3 has 12 amino acids. CDR3 coding DNA: TGTGCCATCAGCGGCAGGCAATATGGCTACACCTTC. Translated, it gives CAISGRQYGYTF.

The rearrangement links TRBV18 to TRBJ1-2; D unclear. Germline assignment: CDR1 KGHSH and CDR2 LQKENI. There are 15 residues in the CDR3. V lost 3 bases and J 3 bases, leaving 14 bases between the germline ends. The CDR3, as DNA: TGTGCCAGCTCACCCTCGACCAGCCGGGACTATGGCTACACCTTC. Its translation is CASSPSTSRDYGYTF.

The chain employs TRBV6-6 and TRBJ1-5, with D possibly TRBD1 on 5 matching bases. The V and J ends lost 0 bases and 1 base respectively, with 10 bases between them. In germline, CDR1 is MNHNY, CDR2 SVGAGI (reference sequence). This CDR3 spans 16 amino acids. The CDR3 DNA follows: TGTGCCAGCAGTTACTCGGGGGGTCGGAGCAATCAGCCCCAGCATTTT. This codes for CASSYSGGRSNQPQHF.

In its sample, this clone was seen a few times. This chain connects TRBV19 to TRBJ2-1; perhaps TRBD2 as D (5 bases). CDR3 length: 14 amino acids. Trimming shortened V by 4 bases and J by 1 base, and 8 bases separated the two germline ends. The germline V gene encodes CDR1 LNHDA and CDR2 SQIVND (reference sequence). CDR3 residues: CASSTRVSYNEQFF. Written as DNA, the CDR3 is TGTGCCAGTAGTACGAGGGTATCCTACAATGAGCAGTTCTTC.